The next 6 T cell receptor beta chains were all read from a single sample in a study of T cells in narcolepsy. Profiled with immunoSEQ multiplex PCR; TCRdb holds only in-frame clones, not every one. The sample lists about 34,000 clones; about three quarters were seen once. The sample taken for sequencing was CD45RA- memory CD4+ T cells from PBMCs. These receptors originate from a human donor with narcolepsy.

The J gene is TRBJ2-7, the V gene TRBV5-5; 8 positions match TRBD1. The CDR3 has 15 residues. Germline V gene data show CDR1 as SGHKS and CDR2 as YYEKEE (reference sequence). Unmatched junction bases numbered 6, after V lost 0 bases and J lost 4 bases. The CDR3 DNA reads as TGTGCCAGCAGCTTGGGCGCAGGGGGCGGTTACGAGCAGTACTTC. This sequence encodes CASSLGAGGGYEQYF.

Written as DNA, the CDR3 is TGTGCCAGTAGTCCGGACAGCCTGATTCCCCAGCATTTT. Translated, it gives CASSPDSLIPQHF. V is TRBV19 and J is TRBJ1-5, with D maybe TRBD1 (6 bases). The V end lost 5 bases, the J end lost 10 bases, and 15 bases lay between the germline ends. The CDR3 contains 13 residues. Germline CDR1 and CDR2: LNHDA and SQIVND (reference sequence).

This chain links TRBV6-1 with TRBJ2-5; 11 nucleotides agree with TRBD2. V lost 6 bases, J lost 4 bases, and 4 bases stayed unmatched. Germline CDR1 MNHNS, CDR2 SASEGT. The CDR3 extends over 14 amino acids. CDR3 DNA sequence: TGTGCCAGCAGCCTAGCGGGGGGTCCAGAGACCCAGTACTTC. Residues: CASSLAGGPETQYF.

The chain links TRBV2 to TRBJ1-2, with D tentatively TRBD1 (6 bases). Germline V gene data show CDR1 as SNHLY and CDR2 as FYNNEI. CDR3 length equals 14 residues. The ends were cut back, 4 bases at V and 7 bases at J, with 16 bases in the middle. The CDR3 DNA reads as TGTGCCAGCAGTGCATGGGGGGCCGGGGGTGGCTACACCTTC. Amino acids: CASSAWGAGGGYTF.

The rearrangement joins TRBV6-1 to TRBJ1-6; D not certain. The CDR3 length is 14 residues. V was pared by 3 bases and J by 7 bases, with 10 bases between. CDR1 is MNHNS, CDR2 SASEGT, per germline. CDR3: CASSEFRKNSPLHF. The DNA of the CDR3 is TGTGCCAGCAGTGAGTTTCGGAAGAATTCACCCCTCCACTTT.

The chain combines TRBV7-3 with TRBJ2-5; D not certain. Germline CDR1 SGHTA, CDR2 FQGTGA. Trimming took off 0 bases at V and 5 bases at J, with 7 bases between the two ends. There are 13 residues in the CDR3. The CDR3 sequence is CASSLTLGETQYF. The CDR3 DNA is TGTGCCAGCAGCTTAACGTTGGGGGAGACCCAGTACTTC.